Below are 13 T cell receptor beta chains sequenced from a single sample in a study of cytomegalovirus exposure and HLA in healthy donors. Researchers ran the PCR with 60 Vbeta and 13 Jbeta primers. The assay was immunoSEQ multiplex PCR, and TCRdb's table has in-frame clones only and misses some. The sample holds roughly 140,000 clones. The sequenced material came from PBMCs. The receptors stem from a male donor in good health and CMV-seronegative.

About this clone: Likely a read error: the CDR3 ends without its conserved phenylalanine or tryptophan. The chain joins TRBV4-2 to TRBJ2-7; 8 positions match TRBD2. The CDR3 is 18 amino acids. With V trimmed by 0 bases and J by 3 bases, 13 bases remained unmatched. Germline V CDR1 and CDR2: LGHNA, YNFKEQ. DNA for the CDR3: TGTGCCAGCAGCCAAGAGCCCACCGGCGGGAGGCGATACTACGAGCAGTACCTC. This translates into CASSQEPTGGRRYYEQYL.

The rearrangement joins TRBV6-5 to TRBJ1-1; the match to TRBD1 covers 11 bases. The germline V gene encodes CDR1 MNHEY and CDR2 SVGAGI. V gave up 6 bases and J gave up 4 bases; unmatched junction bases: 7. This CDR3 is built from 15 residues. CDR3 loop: CASSLGGTGGTEAFF. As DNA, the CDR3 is TGTGCCAGCAGCCTTGGGGGGACAGGGGGCACTGAAGCTTTCTTT.

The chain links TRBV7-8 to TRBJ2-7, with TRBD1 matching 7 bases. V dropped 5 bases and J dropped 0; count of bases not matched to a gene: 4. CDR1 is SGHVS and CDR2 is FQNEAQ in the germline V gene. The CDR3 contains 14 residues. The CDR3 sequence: CASSVAGGSYEQYF. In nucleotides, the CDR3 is TGTGCCAGCAGCGTCGCAGGGGGCTCCTACGAGCAGTACTTC.

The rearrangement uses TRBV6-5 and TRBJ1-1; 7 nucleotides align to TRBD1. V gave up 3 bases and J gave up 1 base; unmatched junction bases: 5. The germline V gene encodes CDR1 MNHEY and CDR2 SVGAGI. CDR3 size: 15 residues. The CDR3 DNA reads TGTGCCAGCAGTTATTTGCCAGGGGGGAACACTGAAGCTTTCTTT. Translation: CASSYLPGGNTEAFF.

CDR3 DNA: TGCGCCAGCAGCTTAGGAGCAGGGGGCGCCTACAATGAGCAGTTCTTC. This sequence encodes CASSLGAGGAYNEQFF. The rearrangement uses TRBV5-1 and TRBJ2-1, with 8 bases identical to TRBD1. V was clipped by 2 bases and J by 2 bases; unmatched bases: 6. Germline lookup yields CDR1 SGHRS and CDR2 YFSETQ. This CDR3 region has 16 residues.

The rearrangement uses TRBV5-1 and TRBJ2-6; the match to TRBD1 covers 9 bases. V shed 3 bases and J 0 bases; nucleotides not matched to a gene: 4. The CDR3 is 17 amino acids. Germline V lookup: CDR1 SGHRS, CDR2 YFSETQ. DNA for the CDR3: TGCGCCAGCAGCTCCGGACAGGGGAGCTCTGGGGCCAACGTCCTGACTTTC. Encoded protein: CASSSGQGSSGANVLTF.

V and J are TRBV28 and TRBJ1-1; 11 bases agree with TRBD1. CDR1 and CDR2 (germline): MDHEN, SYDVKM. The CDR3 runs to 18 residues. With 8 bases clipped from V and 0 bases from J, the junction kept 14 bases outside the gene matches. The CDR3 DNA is TGTGCCAGCCCTCCGGCGGGACAGGGGGGACAAATGAACACTGAAGCTTTCTTT. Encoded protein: CASPPAGQGGQMNTEAFF.

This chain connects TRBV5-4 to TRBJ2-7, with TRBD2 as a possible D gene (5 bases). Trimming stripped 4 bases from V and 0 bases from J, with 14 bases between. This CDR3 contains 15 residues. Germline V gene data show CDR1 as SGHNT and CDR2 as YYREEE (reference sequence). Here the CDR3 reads CASSVEAVDSYEQYF. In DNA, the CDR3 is TGTGCCAGCAGCGTGGAGGCGGTTGACTCCTACGAGCAGTACTTC.

The CDR3 spells CASSPRLAGSVRNEQFF. CDR3 nucleotide sequence: TGTGCCAGCAGCCCGCGACTAGCGGGGAGTGTGAGGAATGAGCAGTTCTTC. The chain employs TRBV9 and TRBJ2-1; 11 bases match TRBD2. CDR1 and CDR2 from the germline V gene are SGDLS and YYNGEE. J lost 7 bases, V lost 4 bases, and 13 bases had no gene match. This CDR3 is built from 17 residues.

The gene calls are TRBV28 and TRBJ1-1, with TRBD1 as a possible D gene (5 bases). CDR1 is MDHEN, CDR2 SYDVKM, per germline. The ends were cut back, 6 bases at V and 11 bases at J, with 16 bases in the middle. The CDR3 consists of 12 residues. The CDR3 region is CASRATEHRAFF. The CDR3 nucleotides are TGTGCCAGCAGAGCGACAGAACACCGGGCTTTCTTT.

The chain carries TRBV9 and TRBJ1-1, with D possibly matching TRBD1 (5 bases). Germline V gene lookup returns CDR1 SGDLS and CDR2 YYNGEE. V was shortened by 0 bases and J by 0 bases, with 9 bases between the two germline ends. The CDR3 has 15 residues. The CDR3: CASSVAEGMNTEAFF. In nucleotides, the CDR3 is TGTGCCAGCAGCGTAGCGGAGGGGATGAACACTGAAGCTTTCTTT.

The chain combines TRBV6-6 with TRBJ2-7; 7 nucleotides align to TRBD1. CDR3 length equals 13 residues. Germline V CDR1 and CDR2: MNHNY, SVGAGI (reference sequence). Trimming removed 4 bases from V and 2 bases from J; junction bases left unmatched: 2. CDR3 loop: CASSSQGAYEQYF. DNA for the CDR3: TGTGCCAGCAGTTCTCAGGGGGCCTACGAGCAGTACTTC.

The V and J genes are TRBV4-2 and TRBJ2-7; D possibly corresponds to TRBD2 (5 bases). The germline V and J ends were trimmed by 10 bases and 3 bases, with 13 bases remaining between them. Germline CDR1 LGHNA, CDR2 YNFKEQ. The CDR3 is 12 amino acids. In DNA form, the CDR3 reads TGTGCCACTTCGGACTCACACTACGAGCAGTACTTC. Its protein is CATSDSHYEQYF.